Each of the 18 T cell receptor beta chains below was sequenced from the same sample in a study of blood T cell repertoires in COVID-19. Assay used: immunoSEQ multiplex PCR; TCRdb lists only in-frame clones, some missing. The repertoire holds 310,000 or so clones, with about 91% as singletons. The sample taken for sequencing was PBMCs or T cells enriched from blood (not recorded which). The origin of the receptors is a woman aged 18-29 years who had recovered from COVID-19.

This sequence joins TRBV4-3 and TRBJ1-2; D is perhaps TRBD1 (5 bases). Germline V lookup: CDR1 LGHNA, CDR2 YSLEER. The CDR3 contains 16 residues. V shed 4 bases and J shed 8 bases, with 23 bases lying between them. CDR3 in amino acids: CASSPRTPPQTGGYTF. The CDR3 coding sequence is TGCGCCAGCAGCCCACGGACACCGCCTCAGACCGGGGGCTACACCTTC.

As regards this clone: At one end the junction does not follow the germline gene, possibly because of a read error. The V gene is TRBV7-2, the J gene TRBJ1-1; D may be TRBD1 (6 bases). CDR3 length: 16 residues. Germline V gene sequence: CDR1 SGHTA, CDR2 FQGNSA. CDR3: CASRLGRGQLGTEAFF. In nucleotides, the CDR3 is TGTGCCAGCAGGTTAGGGCGGGGGCAGCTAGGCACTGAAGCTTTCTTT.

This clone was detected only a few times. The chain is built from TRBV5-5 and TRBJ2-2; TRBD2 matches 7 bases. Germline loops: CDR1 SGHKS, CDR2 YYEKEE (reference sequence). This CDR3 contains 16 residues. V was clipped by 0 bases and J by 1 base; unmatched bases: 3. CDR3 residues: CASSLVLAENTGELFF. CDR3 DNA sequence: TGTGCCAGCAGCTTGGTTCTAGCGGAGAACACCGGGGAGCTGTTTTTT.

The chain joins TRBV5-4 to TRBJ2-7; D might be TRBD2 (7 bases). Germline CDR1 SGHNT, CDR2 YYREEE (reference sequence). The CDR3 is made up of 16 amino acids. V was clipped by 3 bases and J by 0 bases, with 16 bases between them. CDR3 loop: CASSSAGARNSYEQYF. The DNA of the CDR3 is TGTGCCAGCAGCTCCGCGGGGGCGCGAAACTCCTACGAGCAGTACTTC.

This sequence joins TRBV7-2 and TRBJ1-2; D unclear. Trimming removed 11 bases from V and 0 bases from J, with 13 bases in between. This CDR3 is built from 13 residues. Germline loops: CDR1 SGHTA, CDR2 FQGNSA. CDR3: CAANLLANYGYTF. The CDR3 bases are TGTGCCGCAAATCTCTTAGCTAACTATGGCTACACCTTC. The full variable domain, its missing parts supplied by reference TRBV7-2 and TRBJ1-2, is GAGVSQSPSNKVTEKGKDVELRCDPISGHTALYWYRQSLGQGLEFLIYFQGNSAPDKSGLPSDRFSAERTGGSVSTLTIQRTQQEDSAVYLCAANLLANYGYTFGSGTRLTVV.

This chain connects TRBV7-2 to TRBJ2-1, with D perhaps matching TRBD2 (5 bases). The V end lost 7 bases, the J end lost 3 bases, and 19 bases lay between the germline ends. Germline lookup yields CDR1 SGHTA and CDR2 FQGNSA. The CDR3 consists of 16 residues. CDR3 DNA sequence: TGTGCCAGCATCGCAGGTCGAGGACTGGACTACAATGAGCAGTTCTTC. It codes for CASIAGRGLDYNEQFF.

This clone was seen ten or more times. Other DNA sequences of this sample code for an identical CDR3. The chain employs TRBV9 and TRBJ2-7, with TRBD1 matching over 7 bases. CDR1 and CDR2 (germline): SGDLS, YYNGEE. This CDR3 has 14 amino acids. The trim removed 0 bases at V and 6 bases at J, leaving 6 bases unmatched. The CDR3 nucleotides are TGTGCCAGCAGCGTAGCTTACAGGGGTGGCGAGCAGTACTTC. It specifies CASSVAYRGGEQYF.

The chain recombines TRBV6-5 with TRBJ2-5; 8 bases are a match to TRBD1. The CDR3 runs 13 residues. With V trimmed by 10 bases and J by 2 bases, 6 bases remained unmatched. CDR1 is MNHEY and CDR2 is SVGAGI in the germline V gene. The CDR3 region is CATRQGPQETQYF. The CDR3 DNA reads TGTGCCACTCGACAGGGGCCACAAGAGACCCAGTACTTC.

This sequence joins TRBV28 and TRBJ2-7; D remains ambiguous. The CDR3 extends over 13 amino acids. Germline CDR1 and CDR2: MDHEN and SYDVKM. Trimming removed 6 bases at V and 4 bases at J, with 13 bases between. The CDR3 reads CASRIRGSYEQYF. CDR3 nucleotide sequence: TGTGCCAGCAGGATTCGAGGATCGTACGAGCAGTACTTC.

The chain employs TRBV6-2 or TRBV6-3 and TRBJ2-1; 12 positions agree with TRBD2. This CDR3 spans 16 amino acids. The germline CDR1 and CDR2 sequences are MNHEY and SVGEGT. Germline trimming cut 5 bases from V and 2 bases from J; bases unmatched to any gene: 4. The CDR3 bases are TGTGCCAGCAGTCCCCGACTAGCGGGGGCCTACAATGAGCAGTTCTTC. It yields the protein CASSPRLAGAYNEQFF.

This chain joins TRBV3-1 (or the pseudogene TRBV3-2) and TRBJ2-1; TRBD1 matches at 7 bases. The CDR3 spans 17 residues. V trimming: 0 bases; J trimming: 5 bases; junction bases outside the gene matches: 10. Germline V lookup: CDR1 LGHDT, CDR2 YNNKEL (reference sequence). CDR3 DNA sequence: TGTGCCAGCAGCCAAGACCCCCGGGACAGAGCGCACAATGAGCAGTTCTTC. Translation gives CASSQDPRDRAHNEQFF.

This chain joins TRBV5-6 and TRBJ1-2, with 9 bases identical to TRBD1. With 1 base clipped from V and 4 bases from J, the junction kept 8 bases outside the gene matches. CDR1 SGHDT and CDR2 YYEEEE come from the germline V gene. CDR3 length: 16 amino acids. CDR3 DNA sequence: TGTGCCAGCAGCTTGCCCCGGACAGGGGTGGGCTATGGCTACACCTTC. Protein sequence: CASSLPRTGVGYGYTF.

The CDR3 region is CASSVSGEPYEQYF. CDR3 bases: TGTGCCAGCAGCGTATCAGGGGAGCCCTACGAGCAGTACTTC. J is TRBJ2-7 and V is TRBV9; D may be TRBD1 (6 bases). Trimming took off 1 base at V and 2 bases at J, with 10 bases between the two ends. CDR1 SGDLS and CDR2 YYNGEE come from the germline V gene. This CDR3 region has 14 residues.

The rearrangement joins TRBV15 to TRBJ1-2, with 7 bases fitting TRBD1. Trimming at V came to 4 bases and at J to 7 bases, leaving 6 bases not matched to a gene. The CDR3 length is 13 residues. Germline lookup yields CDR1 LNHNV and CDR2 YYDKDF (reference sequence). CDR3 nucleotides: TGTGCCACCAGCATACACAGGGGCGGTGGCTACACCTTC. It is translated as CATSIHRGGGYTF.

This rearrangement joins TRBV28 to TRBJ2-7; the D is unclear. This CDR3 has 13 residues. Trimming removed 7 bases at V and 3 bases at J, with 13 bases between. Germline V lookup: CDR1 MDHEN, CDR2 SYDVKM. CDR3 loop: CASNWVSGYEQYF. The DNA of the CDR3 is TGTGCCAGCAATTGGGTTTCAGGCTACGAGCAGTACTTC.

The CDR3 DNA is TGCAGTGCGGGCCGAGCCTATGGCTACACCTTC. Translated, it gives CSAGRAYGYTF. The chain has TRBV20-1 and TRBJ1-2; D is uncertain. This CDR3 comprises 11 residues. The germline V gene has CDR1 DFQATT and CDR2 SNEGSKA (reference sequence). Between the trimmed V and J ends, which lost 6 bases and 4 bases, there was a span of 9 bases.

The chain couples TRBV21-1 to TRBJ1-2; the D call TRBD1 from the table was never checked on the DNA. TRBV21-1 is tagged as a pseudogene. CDR3 size: 17 residues. Here the CDR3 reads CASSKAGQREHAYGYTF. The CDR3 DNA sequence: TGTGCCAGCAGCAAAGCGGGGCAAAGAGAGCACGCCTATGGCTACACCTTC.

The chain is built from TRBV7-2 and TRBJ2-1; no firm D call. Trimming pared 4 bases from V and 2 bases from J, leaving 15 bases between. The CDR3 extends over 16 amino acids. The germline V gene encodes CDR1 SGHTA and CDR2 FQGNSA. The CDR3 DNA is TGTGCCAGCAGCTGGCAAACGAGCAGGACCTACAATGAGCAGTTCTTC. Translated, it gives CASSWQTSRTYNEQFF.